What follows are 2 T cell receptor beta chains derived from one specimen sequenced in a study of blood T cells in healthy people across ages. The use of a sample-barcoded 5' primer and a J-beta primer mix characterized a second PCR of roughly 7 to 11 cycles. TCRdb re-called the 5' RACE reads through MiXCR, storing one row per CDR3 protein. The profile shows 1.5 million to 2 million distinct CDR3 sequences, 49% of them singletons. The sequencing input was blood. These receptors all come from a middle-aged woman in good health.

This clonotype occurred a few times. The rearrangement joins TRBV4-3 to TRBJ1-2; tentatively, D is TRBD1 (5 bases). The CDR3 sequence is 16 residues long. Germline CDR1 reads LGHNA; CDR2 reads YSLEER. The V and J ends lost 0 bases and 4 bases respectively, with 15 bases between them. CDR3 residues: CASSQDSMGDSYGYTF. The DNA for the CDR3 is TGCGCCAGCAGCCAAGATTCAATGGGGGATAGCTATGGCTACACCTTC.

This clonotype was seen a handful of times. The chain joins TRBV28 to TRBJ2-7, with 8 bases identical to TRBD1. V trimming: 7 bases; J trimming: 3 bases; junction bases outside the gene matches: 5. Germline CDR1 and CDR2: MDHEN and SYDVKM. CDR3 length: 13 residues. Here the CDR3 reads CASIMGTGYEQYF. In DNA form, the CDR3 reads TGTGCCAGCATCATGGGGACAGGCTACGAGCAGTACTTC. Full variable domain (missing parts from reference TRBV28 and TRBJ2-7): DVKVTQSSRYLVKRTGEKVFLECVQDMDHENMFWYRQDPGLGLRLIYFSYDVKMKEKGDIPEGYSVSREKKERFSLILESASTNQTSMYLCASIMGTGYEQYFGPGTRLTVT.